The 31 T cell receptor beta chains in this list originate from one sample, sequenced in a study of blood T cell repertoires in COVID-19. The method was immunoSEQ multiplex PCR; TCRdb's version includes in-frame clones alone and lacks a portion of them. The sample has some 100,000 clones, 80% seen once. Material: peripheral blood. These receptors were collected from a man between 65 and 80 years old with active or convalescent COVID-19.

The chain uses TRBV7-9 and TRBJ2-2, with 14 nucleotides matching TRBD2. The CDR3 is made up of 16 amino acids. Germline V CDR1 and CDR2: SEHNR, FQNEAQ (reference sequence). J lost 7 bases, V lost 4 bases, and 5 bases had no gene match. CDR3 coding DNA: TGTGCCAGCAGCTCCGGGACTAGCGGGGGCAACGGGGAGCTGTTTTTT. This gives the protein CASSSGTSGGNGELFF.

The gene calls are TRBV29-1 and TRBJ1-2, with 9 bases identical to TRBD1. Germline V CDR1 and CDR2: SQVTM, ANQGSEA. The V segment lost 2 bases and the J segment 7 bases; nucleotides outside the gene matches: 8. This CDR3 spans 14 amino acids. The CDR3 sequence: CSVERLGQGSGYTF. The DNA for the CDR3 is TGCAGCGTTGAAAGGCTAGGACAGGGGAGTGGCTACACCTTC.

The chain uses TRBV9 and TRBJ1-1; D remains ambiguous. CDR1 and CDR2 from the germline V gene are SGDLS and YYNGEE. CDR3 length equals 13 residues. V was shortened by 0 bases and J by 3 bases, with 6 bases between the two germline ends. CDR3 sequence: CASSVGEYTEAFF. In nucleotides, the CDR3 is TGTGCCAGCAGCGTAGGAGAGTACACTGAAGCTTTCTTT.

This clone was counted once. The CDR3 nucleotides are TGTGCCACCAGTGCTAGCGGGAGATCCGAGCAGTACTTC. It encodes CATSASGRSEQYF. The chain combines TRBV24-1 with TRBJ2-7, with 10 bases fitting TRBD2. The CDR3 totals 13 residues. The V segment lost 5 bases and the J segment 6 bases; nucleotides outside the gene matches: 3. Germline-derived CDR1 and CDR2 are KGHDR and SFDVKD.

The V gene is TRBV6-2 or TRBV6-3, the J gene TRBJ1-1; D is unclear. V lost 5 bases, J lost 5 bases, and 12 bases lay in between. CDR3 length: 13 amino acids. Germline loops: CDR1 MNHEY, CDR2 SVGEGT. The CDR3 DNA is TGTGCCAGCAGTCATGGCGGATGGACTGAAGCTTTCTTT. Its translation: CASSHGGWTEAFF.

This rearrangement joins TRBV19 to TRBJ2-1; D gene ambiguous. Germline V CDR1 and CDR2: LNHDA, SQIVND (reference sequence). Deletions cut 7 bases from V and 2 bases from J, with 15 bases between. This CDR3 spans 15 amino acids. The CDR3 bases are TGTGCCAGTACCGCCGACGGCGGCCCCTACAATGAGCAGTTCTTC. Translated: CASTADGGPYNEQFF.

CDR3 DNA sequence: TGTGCCAGCAGTCTCTCTCCGGTTTCGGGGAGCACTGAAGCTTTCTTT. The encoded protein is CASSLSPVSGSTEAFF. V and J are TRBV27 and TRBJ1-1; D gene unclear. The CDR3 contains 16 residues. Germline CDR1 is MNHEY and CDR2 is SMNVEV (reference sequence). The V and J ends lost 5 bases and 4 bases respectively, with 20 bases between them.

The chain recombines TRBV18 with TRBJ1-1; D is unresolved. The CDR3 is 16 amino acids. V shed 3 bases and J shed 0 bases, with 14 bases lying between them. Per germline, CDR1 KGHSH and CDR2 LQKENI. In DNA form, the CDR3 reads TGTGCCAGCTCACCGACTCTCCTCGAGATGAACACTGAAGCTTTCTTT. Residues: CASSPTLLEMNTEAFF.

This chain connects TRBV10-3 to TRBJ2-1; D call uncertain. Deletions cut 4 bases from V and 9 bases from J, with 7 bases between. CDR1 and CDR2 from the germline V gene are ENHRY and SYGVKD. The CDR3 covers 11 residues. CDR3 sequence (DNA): TGTGCCATCAGTGGTGGGCCTGAGCAGTTCTTC. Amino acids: CAISGGPEQFF.

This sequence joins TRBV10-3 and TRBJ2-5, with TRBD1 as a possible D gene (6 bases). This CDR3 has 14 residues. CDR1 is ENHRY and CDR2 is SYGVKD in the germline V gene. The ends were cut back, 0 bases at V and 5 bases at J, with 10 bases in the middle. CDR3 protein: CAISESHGGETQYF. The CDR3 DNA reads TGTGCCATCAGTGAGTCGCATGGGGGCGAGACCCAGTACTTC.

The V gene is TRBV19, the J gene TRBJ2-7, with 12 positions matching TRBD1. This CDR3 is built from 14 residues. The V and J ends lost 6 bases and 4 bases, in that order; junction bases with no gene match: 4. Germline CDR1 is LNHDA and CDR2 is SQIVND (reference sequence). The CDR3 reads CASRTGQGAYEQYF. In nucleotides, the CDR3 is TGTGCCAGTAGGACGGGACAGGGGGCATACGAGCAGTACTTC.

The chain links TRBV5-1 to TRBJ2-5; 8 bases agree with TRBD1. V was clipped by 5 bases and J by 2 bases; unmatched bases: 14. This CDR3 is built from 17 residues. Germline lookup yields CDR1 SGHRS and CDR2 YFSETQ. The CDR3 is CASRSIIGQGEQETQYF. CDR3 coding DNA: TGCGCCAGCAGATCCATCATCGGACAGGGCGAACAAGAGACCCAGTACTTC.

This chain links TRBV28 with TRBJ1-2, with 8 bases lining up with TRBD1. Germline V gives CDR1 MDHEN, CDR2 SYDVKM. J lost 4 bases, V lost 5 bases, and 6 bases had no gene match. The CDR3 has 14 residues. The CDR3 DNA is TGTGCCAGCAGTGGGGGACAGGCGATCTATGGCTACACCTTC. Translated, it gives CASSGGQAIYGYTF.

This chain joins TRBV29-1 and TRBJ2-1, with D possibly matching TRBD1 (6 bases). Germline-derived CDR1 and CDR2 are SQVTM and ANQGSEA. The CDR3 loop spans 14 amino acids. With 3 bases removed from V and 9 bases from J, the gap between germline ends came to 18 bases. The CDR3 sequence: CSVEGRFGGGEQFF. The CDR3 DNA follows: TGCAGCGTTGAGGGGCGGTTTGGGGGCGGTGAGCAGTTCTTC.

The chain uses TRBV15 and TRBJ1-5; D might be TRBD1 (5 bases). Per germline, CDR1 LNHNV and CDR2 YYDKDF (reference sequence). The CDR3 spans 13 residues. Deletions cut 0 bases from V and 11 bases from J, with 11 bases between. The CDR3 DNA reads TGTGCCACCAGCAGAGACGCGGGGGGAGCCCAGCATTTT. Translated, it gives CATSRDAGGAQHF.

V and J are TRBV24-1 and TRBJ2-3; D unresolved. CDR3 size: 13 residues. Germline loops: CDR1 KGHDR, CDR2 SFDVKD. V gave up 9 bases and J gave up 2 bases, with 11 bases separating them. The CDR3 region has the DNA TGTGCCACCGGCGGCCGGCACACAGATACGCAGTATTTT. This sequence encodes CATGGRHTDTQYF.

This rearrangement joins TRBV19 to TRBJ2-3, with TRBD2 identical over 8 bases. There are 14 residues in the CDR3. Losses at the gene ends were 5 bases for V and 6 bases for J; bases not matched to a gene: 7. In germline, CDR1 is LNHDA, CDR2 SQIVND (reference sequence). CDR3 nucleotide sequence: TGTGCCAGTAGTCCCCAGTCGGGAGGGGATACGCAGTATTTT. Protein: CASSPQSGGDTQYF.

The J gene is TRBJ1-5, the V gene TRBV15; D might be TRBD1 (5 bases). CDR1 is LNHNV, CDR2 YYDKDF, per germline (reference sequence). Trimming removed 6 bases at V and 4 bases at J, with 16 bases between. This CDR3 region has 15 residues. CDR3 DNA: TGTGCCACCAGAATAAGCACAGGAGCTAATCAGCCCCAGCATTTT. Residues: CATRISTGANQPQHF.

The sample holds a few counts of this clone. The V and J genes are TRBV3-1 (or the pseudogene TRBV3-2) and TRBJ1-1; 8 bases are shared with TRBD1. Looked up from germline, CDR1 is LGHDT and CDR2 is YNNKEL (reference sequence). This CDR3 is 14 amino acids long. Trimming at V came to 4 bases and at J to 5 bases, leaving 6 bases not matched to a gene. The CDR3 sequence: CASSPGQATTEAFF. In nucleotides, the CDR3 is TGTGCCAGCAGCCCGGGACAGGCGACTACTGAAGCTTTCTTT.

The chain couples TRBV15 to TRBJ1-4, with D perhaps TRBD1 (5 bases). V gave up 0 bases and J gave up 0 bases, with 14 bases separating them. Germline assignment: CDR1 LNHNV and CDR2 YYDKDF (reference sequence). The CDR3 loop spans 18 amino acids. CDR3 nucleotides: TGTGCCACCAGCAGAGATCGGCAGGGTTTATCAACTAATGAAAAACTGTTTTTT. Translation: CATSRDRQGLSTNEKLFF.

CDR3 in DNA: TGTGCCAGCACAAAAAGCCCCTACAATGAGCAGTTCTTC. Protein: CASTKSPYNEQFF. V gene TRBV27 combines with J gene TRBJ2-1, with D hard to call. The V and J ends lost 7 bases and 2 bases respectively, with 9 bases between them. Per the germline V gene, CDR1 is MNHEY and CDR2 is SMNVEV (reference sequence). The CDR3 covers 13 residues.

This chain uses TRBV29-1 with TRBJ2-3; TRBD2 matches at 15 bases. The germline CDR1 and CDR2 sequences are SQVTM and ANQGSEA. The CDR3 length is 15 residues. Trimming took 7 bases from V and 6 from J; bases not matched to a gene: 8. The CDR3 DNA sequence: TGCAGCGCCAACGCCGGGACTAGCGGGAGGGATACGCAGTATTTT. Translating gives CSANAGTSGRDTQYF.

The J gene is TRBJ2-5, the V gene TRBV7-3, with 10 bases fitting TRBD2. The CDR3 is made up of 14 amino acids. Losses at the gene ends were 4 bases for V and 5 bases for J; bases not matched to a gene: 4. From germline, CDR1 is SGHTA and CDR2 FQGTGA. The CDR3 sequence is CASSSSGGLETQYF. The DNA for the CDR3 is TGTGCCAGCAGCTCTAGCGGGGGTCTGGAGACCCAGTACTTC.

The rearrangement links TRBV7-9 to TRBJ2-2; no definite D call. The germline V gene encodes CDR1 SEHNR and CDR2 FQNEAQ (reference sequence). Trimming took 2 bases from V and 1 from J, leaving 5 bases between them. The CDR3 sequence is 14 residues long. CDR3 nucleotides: TGTGCCAGCAGCTTAACCGGGAACACCGGGGAGCTGTTTTTT. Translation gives CASSLTGNTGELFF.

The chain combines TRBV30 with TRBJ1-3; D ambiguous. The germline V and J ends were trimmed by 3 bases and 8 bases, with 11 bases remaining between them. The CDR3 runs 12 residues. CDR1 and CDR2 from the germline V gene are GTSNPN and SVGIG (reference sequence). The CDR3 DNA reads TGTGCCTGGAGCCCTCGGAGAGACACCATATATTTT. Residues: CAWSPRRDTIYF.

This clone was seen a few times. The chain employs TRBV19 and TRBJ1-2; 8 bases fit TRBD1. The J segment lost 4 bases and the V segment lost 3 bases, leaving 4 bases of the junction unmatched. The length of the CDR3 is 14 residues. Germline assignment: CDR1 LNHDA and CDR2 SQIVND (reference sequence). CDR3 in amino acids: CASSMDRAAYGYTF. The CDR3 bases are TGTGCCAGTAGTATGGACAGGGCAGCCTATGGCTACACCTTC.

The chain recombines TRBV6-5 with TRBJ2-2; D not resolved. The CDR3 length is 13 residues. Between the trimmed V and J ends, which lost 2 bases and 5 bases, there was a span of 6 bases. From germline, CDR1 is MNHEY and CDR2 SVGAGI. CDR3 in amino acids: CASSYQSTGELFF. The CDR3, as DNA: TGTGCCAGCAGTTACCAGTCGACCGGGGAGCTGTTTTTT.

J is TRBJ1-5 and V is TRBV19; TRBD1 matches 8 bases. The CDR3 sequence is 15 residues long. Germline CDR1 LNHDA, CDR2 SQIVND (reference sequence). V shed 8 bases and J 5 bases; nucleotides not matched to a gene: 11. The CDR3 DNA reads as TGTGCCAGTGCTAATCAGGGGGCGATGGATCAGCCCCAGCATTTT. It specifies CASANQGAMDQPQHF.

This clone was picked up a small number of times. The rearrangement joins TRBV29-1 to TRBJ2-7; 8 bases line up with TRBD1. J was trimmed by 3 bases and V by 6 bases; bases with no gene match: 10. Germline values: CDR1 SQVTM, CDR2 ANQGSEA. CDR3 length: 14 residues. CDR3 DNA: TGCAGCGTCACAGGACAGGGTAATATCTACGAGCAGTACTTC. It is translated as CSVTGQGNIYEQYF.

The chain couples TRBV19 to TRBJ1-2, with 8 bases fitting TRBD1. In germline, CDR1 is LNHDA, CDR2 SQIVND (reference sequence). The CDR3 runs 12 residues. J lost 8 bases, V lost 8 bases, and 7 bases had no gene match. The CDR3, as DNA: TGTGCCAGTCGCTCCAGGGGGCAAGGCTACACCTTC. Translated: CASRSRGQGYTF. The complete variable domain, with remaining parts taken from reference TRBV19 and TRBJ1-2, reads DGGITQSPKYLFRKEGQNVTLSCEQNLNHDAMYWYRQDPGQGLRLIYYSQIVNDFQKGDIAEGYSVSREKKESFPLTVTSAQKNPTAFYLCASRSRGQGYTFGSGTRLTVV.

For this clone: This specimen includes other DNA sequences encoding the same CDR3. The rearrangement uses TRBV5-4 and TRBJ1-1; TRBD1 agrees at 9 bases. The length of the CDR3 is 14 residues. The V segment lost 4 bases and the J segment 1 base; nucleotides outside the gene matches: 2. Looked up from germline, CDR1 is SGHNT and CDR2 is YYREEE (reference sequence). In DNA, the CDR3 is TGTGCCAGCAGCCTGACAGGGGGGAACACTGAAGCTTTCTTT. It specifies CASSLTGGNTEAFF.